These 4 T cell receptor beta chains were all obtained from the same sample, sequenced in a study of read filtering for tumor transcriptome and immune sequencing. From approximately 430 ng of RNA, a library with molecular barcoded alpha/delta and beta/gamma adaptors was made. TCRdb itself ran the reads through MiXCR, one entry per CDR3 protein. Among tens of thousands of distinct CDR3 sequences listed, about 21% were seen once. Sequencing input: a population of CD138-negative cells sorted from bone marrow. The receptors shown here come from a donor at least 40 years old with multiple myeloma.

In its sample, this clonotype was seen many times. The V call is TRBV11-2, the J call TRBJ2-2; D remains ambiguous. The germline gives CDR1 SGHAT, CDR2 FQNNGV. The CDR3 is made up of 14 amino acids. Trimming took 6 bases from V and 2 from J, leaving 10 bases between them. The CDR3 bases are TGTGCCAGCAGTCCTGGCAGCAACACCGGGGAGCTGTTTTTT. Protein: CASSPGSNTGELFF.

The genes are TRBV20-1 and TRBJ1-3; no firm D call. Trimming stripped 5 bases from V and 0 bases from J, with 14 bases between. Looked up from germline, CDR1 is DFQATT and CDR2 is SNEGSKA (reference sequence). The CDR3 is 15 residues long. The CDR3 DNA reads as TGCAGTGCTTCCGGGAGACGACTCTCTGGAAACACCATATATTTT. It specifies CSASGRRLSGNTIYF.

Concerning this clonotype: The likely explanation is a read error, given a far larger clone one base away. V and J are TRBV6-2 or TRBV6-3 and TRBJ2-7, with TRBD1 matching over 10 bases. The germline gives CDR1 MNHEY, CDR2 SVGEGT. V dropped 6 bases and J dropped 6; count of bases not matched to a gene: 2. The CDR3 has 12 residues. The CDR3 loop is CASSGDRGEQYF. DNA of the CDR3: TGTGCCAGCAGCGGGGACAGGGGCGAGCAGTACTTC.

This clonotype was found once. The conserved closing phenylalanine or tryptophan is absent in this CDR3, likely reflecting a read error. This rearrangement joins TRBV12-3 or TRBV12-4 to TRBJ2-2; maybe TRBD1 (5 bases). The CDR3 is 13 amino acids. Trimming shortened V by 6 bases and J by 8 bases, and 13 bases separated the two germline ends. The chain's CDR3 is CASRSQGEGELFS. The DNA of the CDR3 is TGTGCCAGCAGATCTCAGGGTGAAGGGGAGCTGTTTTCT.